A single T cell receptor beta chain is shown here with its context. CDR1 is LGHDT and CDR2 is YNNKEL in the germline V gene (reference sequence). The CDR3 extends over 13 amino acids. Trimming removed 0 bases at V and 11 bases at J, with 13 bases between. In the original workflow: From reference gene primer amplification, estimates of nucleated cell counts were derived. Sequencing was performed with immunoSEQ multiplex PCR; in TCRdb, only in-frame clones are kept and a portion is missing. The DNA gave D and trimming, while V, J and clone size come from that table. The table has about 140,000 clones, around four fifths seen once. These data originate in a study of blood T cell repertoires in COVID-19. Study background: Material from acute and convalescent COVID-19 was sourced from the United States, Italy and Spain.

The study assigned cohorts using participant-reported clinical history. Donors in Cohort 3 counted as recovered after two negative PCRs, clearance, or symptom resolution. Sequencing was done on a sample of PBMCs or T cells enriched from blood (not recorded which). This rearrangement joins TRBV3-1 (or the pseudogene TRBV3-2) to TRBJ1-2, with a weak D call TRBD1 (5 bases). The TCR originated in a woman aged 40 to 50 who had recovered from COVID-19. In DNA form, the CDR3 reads TGTGCCAGCAGCCAAGATCGGGCAGGGATGTACACCTTC. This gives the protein CASSQDRAGMYTF.